These 24 T cell receptor beta chains came from one sample sequenced in a study of shared clonotypes between healthy human individuals (dated by TCRdb to about 2020). The library came from the immunoSEQ multiplex PCR assay. TCRdb's version of the immuneACCESS table is confined to in-frame rearrangements and falls short of the full clone set. An unresolved V gene accounts for under half of the shortfall where checked; the remainder is of unknown origin. This sample gives some 980,000 clones in total; around 80% of them show up just once. The ten largest clones add up to approximately 1.5% of the sample. The specimen was memory CD4+ T cells sorted from blood. The label giving this sample's cell subset or site can be read as: CD45RA-negative fraction. The receptor source for this set is a man aged 18 to 30 in good health.

The chain is built from TRBV2 and TRBJ2-2; 11 bases agree with TRBD1. Germline V CDR1 and CDR2: SNHLY, FYNNEI. Germline trimming cut 4 bases from V and 6 bases from J; bases unmatched to any gene: 4. This CDR3 has 15 amino acids. For the CDR3, the DNA is TGTGCCAGCAGTGTGGACAGGGGGCGCCCCGGGGAGCTGTTTTTT. It translates to CASSVDRGRPGELFF.

This clone was counted only a few times. The V and J genes are TRBV9 and TRBJ1-1; the D gene is possibly TRBD1 (5 bases). With 2 bases removed from V and 1 base from J, the gap between germline ends came to 9 bases. CDR3 length equals 14 residues. The V gene's germline CDR1 is SGDLS and CDR2 YYNGEE. CDR3 in amino acids: CASSVQGSNTEAFF. The CDR3 coding sequence is TGTGCCAGCAGCGTCCAGGGTTCGAACACTGAAGCTTTCTTT.

The chain links TRBV30 to TRBJ1-2, with D perhaps matching TRBD1 (5 bases). The CDR3 totals 16 residues. Germline V gene data show CDR1 as GTSNPN and CDR2 as SVGIG (reference sequence). V was pared by 5 bases and J by 0 bases, with 19 bases between. The DNA of the CDR3 is TGTGCCTGGGCCTCGAGGGGATTCTCTTCTAACTATGGCTACACCTTC. This sequence encodes CAWASRGFSSNYGYTF. The variable domain in full, with the rest retrieved from reference TRBV30 and TRBJ1-2, is SQTIHQWPATLVQPVGSPLSLECTVEGTSNPNLYWYRQAAGRGLQLLFYSVGIGQISSEVPQNLSASRPQDRQFILSSKKLLLSDSGFYLCAWASRGFSSNYGYTFGSGTRLTVV.

V is TRBV19 and J is TRBJ1-5; D is unresolved. V shed 7 bases and J shed 0 bases, with 16 bases lying between them. The CDR3 has 16 residues. Per the germline V gene, CDR1 is LNHDA and CDR2 is SQIVND (reference sequence). DNA for the CDR3: TGTGCCAGTACTCGTGAGGGAGGGTTTAGCAATCAGCCCCAGCATTTT. Its protein is CASTREGGFSNQPQHF.

V and J are TRBV30 and TRBJ2-2, with 12 bases aligning to TRBD2. Trimming removed 8 bases from V and 1 base from J; junction bases left unmatched: 2. The CDR3 sequence is 14 residues long. CDR1 is GTSNPN, CDR2 SVGIG, per germline (reference sequence). The CDR3 here is CAAGLAGNTGELFF. In nucleotides, the CDR3 is TGTGCCGCGGGACTAGCGGGGAACACCGGGGAGCTGTTTTTT.

The chain couples TRBV6-1 to TRBJ2-5, with D unclear. V lost 4 bases and J 1 base, leaving 13 bases between the germline ends. Germline CDR1 and CDR2: MNHNS and SASEGT. This CDR3 spans 15 amino acids. DNA of the CDR3: TGTGCCAGCAGTGTGCAGCTCAGAATCCAAGAGACCCAGTACTTC. Its protein is CASSVQLRIQETQYF.

The V and J genes are TRBV5-6 and TRBJ2-5; tentative D call: TRBD2 (5 bases). CDR1 is SGHDT, CDR2 YYEEEE, per germline. The CDR3 runs 13 residues. V was clipped by 3 bases and J by 5 bases, with 11 bases between them. The CDR3 loop reads CASSSTSIETQYF. The CDR3 region has the DNA TGTGCCAGCAGCTCTACTAGTATCGAGACCCAGTACTTC.

This clone has a single count. The rearrangement links TRBV10-3 to TRBJ1-2, with 9 bases that match TRBD1. The CDR3 is made up of 16 amino acids. Germline CDR1 and CDR2: ENHRY and SYGVKD. The trim removed 6 bases at V and 3 bases at J, leaving 11 bases unmatched. The CDR3 nucleotides are TGTGCCATCAGCGTCGGGACAGGGAGTGGGGACTATGGCTACACCTTC. This translates into CAISVGTGSGDYGYTF.

This chain links TRBV6-5 with TRBJ2-7; D is ambiguous. Germline V lookup: CDR1 MNHEY, CDR2 SVGAGI. The CDR3 length is 12 residues. Trimming shortened V by 2 bases and J by 2 bases, and 4 bases separated the two germline ends. The CDR3 is CASSYGPYEQYF. The CDR3 DNA is TGTGCCAGCAGTTACGGCCCCTACGAGCAGTACTTC.

V usage is TRBV18 and J usage is TRBJ1-5; D is undetermined. CDR3 size: 13 residues. CDR1 and CDR2 (germline): KGHSH, LQKENI. V was cut by 3 bases and J by 4 bases, with 7 bases left in between. The CDR3 reads CASSPWVNQPQHF. The DNA for the CDR3 is TGTGCCAGCTCACCGTGGGTGAATCAGCCCCAGCATTTT.

This clone was seen once. The chain employs TRBV10-3 and TRBJ2-2; TRBD1 agrees at 10 bases. The CDR3 is 14 residues long. Germline V gene data show CDR1 as ENHRY and CDR2 as SYGVKD. The J segment lost 5 bases and the V segment lost 7 bases, leaving 4 bases of the junction unmatched. The CDR3 nucleotides read TGTGCCATCACCAGGACAGGGGGGACCGGGGAGCTGTTTTTT. Translated, it gives CAITRTGGTGELFF.

The rearrangement links TRBV6-8 to TRBJ2-3, with D unclear. CDR1 and CDR2 (germline): MNHGY, SAAAGT. The CDR3 length is 11 residues. Deletions cut 6 bases from V and 4 bases from J, with 5 bases between. DNA for the CDR3: TGTGCCAGCAGAGAGGCAGATACGCAGTATTTT. Translated, it gives CASREADTQYF.

This clone appeared once. J is TRBJ1-5 and V is TRBV4-1; 9 bases match TRBD1. The CDR3 extends over 13 amino acids. Per the germline V gene, CDR1 is MGHRA and CDR2 is YSYEKL. V shed 8 bases, J shed 7 bases, and the junction held 6 bases outside the gene matches. The CDR3 spells CASATGGRQPQHF. CDR3 in DNA: TGCGCCAGCGCGACAGGGGGGAGGCAGCCCCAGCATTTT.

A remark on this clone: This could be a read error, since a much larger clone is one nucleotide away. The gene calls are TRBV10-3 and TRBJ2-2; D not resolved. V gave up 7 bases and J gave up 1 base, with 1 base separating them. Looked up from germline, CDR1 is ENHRY and CDR2 is SYGVKD. The CDR3 totals 11 residues. The CDR3 protein is CAIKNTGELFF. The CDR3 bases are TGTGCCATCAAGAACACCGGGGAGCTGTTTTTT.

The chain has TRBV7-9 and TRBJ2-7; the D is unclear. The V and J ends lost 2 bases and 4 bases respectively, with 3 bases between them. The CDR3 loop spans 11 amino acids. Germline CDR1 and CDR2: SEHNR and FQNEAQ (reference sequence). CDR3 region: CASSLKYEQYF. The CDR3 nucleotides are TGTGCCAGCAGCTTAAAATACGAGCAGTACTTC.

The chain links TRBV2 to TRBJ2-1, with 7 positions matching TRBD2. V shed 10 bases and J 3 bases; nucleotides not matched to a gene: 6. The CDR3 extends over 13 amino acids. Germline values: CDR1 SNHLY, CDR2 FYNNEI. The CDR3 DNA reads TGTGCCACCCAAGCGGGGAACTACAATGAGCAGTTCTTC. Its translation: CATQAGNYNEQFF.

This chain connects TRBV6-1 to TRBJ2-1; tentatively, D is TRBD1 or TRBD2 (5 bases each). The germline V and J ends were trimmed by 6 bases and 8 bases, with 20 bases remaining between them. Germline CDR1 is MNHNS and CDR2 is SASEGT. The CDR3 sequence is 15 residues long. The CDR3 protein is CASRTIGDPRDEQFF. CDR3 coding DNA: TGTGCCAGCAGGACTATAGGGGACCCCCGGGATGAGCAGTTCTTC.

This rearrangement joins TRBV30 to TRBJ2-7, with TRBD1 matching 7 bases. The germline CDR1 and CDR2 sequences are GTSNPN and SVGIG (reference sequence). This CDR3 is built from 13 residues. J lost 4 bases, V lost 5 bases, and 8 bases had no gene match. The CDR3 DNA follows: TGTGCCTGGGACAGGGCTTTGGGTTACGAGCAGTACTTC. Residues: CAWDRALGYEQYF.

This sequence joins TRBV27 and TRBJ2-6, with 12 positions matching TRBD1. The germline V gene encodes CDR1 MNHEY and CDR2 SMNVEV (reference sequence). The V gene end was trimmed by 9 bases and the J gene end by 3 bases; junction bases not matched to a gene: 6. The CDR3 length is 16 residues. CDR3 DNA: TGTGCCAGTGCGGGACAGGGGGCGCGTGGGGCCAACGTCCTGACTTTC. Residues: CASAGQGARGANVLTF.

Notes on this clone: The identical CDR3 is also encoded by other nucleotide sequences in the sample. The chain recombines TRBV7-9 with TRBJ2-7, with 8 positions matching TRBD2. J lost 1 base, V lost 2 bases, and 1 base had no gene match. There are 14 residues in the CDR3. Germline V lookup: CDR1 SEHNR, CDR2 FQNEAQ (reference sequence). In nucleotides, the CDR3 is TGTGCCAGCAGCTTAACTAGCGGTTCCTACGAGCAGTACTTC. It is translated as CASSLTSGSYEQYF.

The J gene is TRBJ1-4, the V gene TRBV27, with 7 nucleotides matching TRBD1. CDR1 is MNHEY and CDR2 is SMNVEV in the germline V gene (reference sequence). Trimming took 0 bases from V and 5 from J; bases not matched to a gene: 0. The CDR3 totals 14 residues. CDR3 DNA sequence: TGTGCCAGCAGTTTATCACAGGGGAATGAAAAACTGTTTTTT. Translation: CASSLSQGNEKLFF.

This clone has only a few counts. Other nucleotide sequences from this sample produce the same CDR3. The J gene is TRBJ2-3, the V gene TRBV30; no firm D call. The V gene's germline CDR1 is GTSNPN and CDR2 SVGIG (reference sequence). This CDR3 comprises 13 residues. The ends were cut back, 0 bases at V and 0 bases at J, with 4 bases in the middle. The CDR3 here is CAWSVGSTDTQYF. The CDR3 DNA reads as TGTGCCTGGAGTGTTGGGAGCACAGATACGCAGTATTTT.

This chain connects TRBV7-2 to TRBJ2-3; 9 bases fit TRBD1. CDR1 and CDR2 from the germline V gene are SGHTA and FQGNSA. V was clipped by 5 bases and J by 4 bases; unmatched bases: 7. The length of the CDR3 is 15 residues. CDR3: CASSAGDRVADTQYF. The CDR3 DNA sequence: TGTGCCAGCAGCGCCGGGGACAGGGTCGCAGATACGCAGTATTTT. Filled out from reference TRBV7-2 and TRBJ2-3, the complete variable domain reads GAGVSQSPSNKVTEKGKDVELRCDPISGHTALYWYRQSLGQGLEFLIYFQGNSAPDKSGLPSDRFSAERTGGSVSTLTIQRTQQEDSAVYLCASSAGDRVADTQYFGPGTRLTVL.

This clone was detected once. This chain connects TRBV10-3 to TRBJ1-1; possibly TRBD1 for D (5 bases). Germline assignment: CDR1 ENHRY and CDR2 SYGVKD. V lost 6 bases, J lost 7 bases, and 18 bases lay in between. The CDR3 runs 14 residues. CDR3: CAIRSVGAESEAFF. The CDR3 nucleotides are TGTGCCATCAGGTCGGTAGGGGCAGAAAGTGAAGCTTTCTTT.